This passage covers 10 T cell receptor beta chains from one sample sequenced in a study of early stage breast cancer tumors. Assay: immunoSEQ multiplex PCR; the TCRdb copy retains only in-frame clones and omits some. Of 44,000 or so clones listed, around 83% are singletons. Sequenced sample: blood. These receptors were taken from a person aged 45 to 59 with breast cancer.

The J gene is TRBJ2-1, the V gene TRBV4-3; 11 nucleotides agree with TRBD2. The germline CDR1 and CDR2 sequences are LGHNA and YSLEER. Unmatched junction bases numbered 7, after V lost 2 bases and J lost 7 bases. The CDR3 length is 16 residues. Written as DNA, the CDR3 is TGCGCCAGCAGCCAATTCGACGGGACTAGCGGAAATGAGCAGTTCTTC. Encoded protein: CASSQFDGTSGNEQFF.

The CDR3 coding sequence is TGTGCCAGTAGTATCAGCGGGGCAGGGGGCATCTACGAGCAGTACTTC. Translation: CASSISGAGGIYEQYF. V gene TRBV19 combines with J gene TRBJ2-7, with D possibly matching TRBD1 (8 bases). With 3 bases removed from V and 3 bases from J, the gap between germline ends came to 18 bases. CDR1 is LNHDA and CDR2 is SQIVND in the germline V gene (reference sequence). The CDR3 spans 16 residues.

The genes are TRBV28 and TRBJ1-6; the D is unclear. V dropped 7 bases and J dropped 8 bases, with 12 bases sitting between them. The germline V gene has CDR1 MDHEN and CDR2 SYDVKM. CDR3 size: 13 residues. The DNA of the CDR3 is TGTGCCAGCATCCCGGGTGGAGATTCACCCCTCCACTTT. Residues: CASIPGGDSPLHF.

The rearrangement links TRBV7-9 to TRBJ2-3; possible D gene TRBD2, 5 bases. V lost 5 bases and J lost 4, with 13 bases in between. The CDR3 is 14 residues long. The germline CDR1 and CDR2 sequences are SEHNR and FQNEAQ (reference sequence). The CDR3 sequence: CASSLSADSDTQYF. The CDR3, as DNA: TGTGCCAGCAGCCTCTCCGCGGACTCAGATACGCAGTATTTT.

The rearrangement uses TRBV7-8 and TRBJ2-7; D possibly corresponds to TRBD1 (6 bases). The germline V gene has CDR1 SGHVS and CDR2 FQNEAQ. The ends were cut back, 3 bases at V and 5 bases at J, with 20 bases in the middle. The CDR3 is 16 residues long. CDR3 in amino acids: CASSFTRTTGYDEQYF. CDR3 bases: TGTGCCAGCAGCTTCACCCGAACTACAGGGTACGACGAGCAGTACTTC. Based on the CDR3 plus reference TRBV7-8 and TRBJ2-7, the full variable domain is GAGVSQSPRYKVAKRGQDVALRCDPISGHVSLFWYQQALGQGPEFLTYFQNEAQLDKSGLPSDRFFAERPEGSVSTLKIQRTQQEDSAVYLCASSFTRTTGYDEQYFGPGTRLTVT.

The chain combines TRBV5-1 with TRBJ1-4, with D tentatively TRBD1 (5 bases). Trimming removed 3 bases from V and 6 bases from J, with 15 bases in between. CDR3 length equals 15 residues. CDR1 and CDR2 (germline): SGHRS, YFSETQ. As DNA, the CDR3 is TGCGCCAGCAGCTCCGGACTCTTGGGACATGAAAAACTGTTTTTT. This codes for CASSSGLLGHEKLFF.

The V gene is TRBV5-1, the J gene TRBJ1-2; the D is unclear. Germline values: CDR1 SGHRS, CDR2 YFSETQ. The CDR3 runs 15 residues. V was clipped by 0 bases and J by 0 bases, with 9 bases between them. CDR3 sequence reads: CASSLEAGANYGYTF. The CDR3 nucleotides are TGCGCCAGCAGCTTGGAGGCGGGAGCTAACTATGGCTACACCTTC.

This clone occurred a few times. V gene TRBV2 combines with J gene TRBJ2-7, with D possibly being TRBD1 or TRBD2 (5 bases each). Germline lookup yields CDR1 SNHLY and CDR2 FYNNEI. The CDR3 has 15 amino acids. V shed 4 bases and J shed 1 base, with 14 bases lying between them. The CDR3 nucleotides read TGTGCCAGCAGTGGGGTGGGGGAGCTTTCCTACGAGCAGTACTTC. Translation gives CASSGVGELSYEQYF.

The DNA of the CDR3 is TGTGCCAGCAGTGAATCACAGGACACTGAAGCTTTCTTT. It is translated as CASSESQDTEAFF. This rearrangement joins TRBV2 to TRBJ1-1; D possibly corresponds to TRBD1 (5 bases). Looked up from germline, CDR1 is SNHLY and CDR2 is FYNNEI. The CDR3 has 13 residues. Trimming took 2 bases from V and 3 from J, leaving 7 bases between them.

The CDR3 spells CASSQGLSTDTQYF. In DNA, the CDR3 is TGTGCCAGCAGTCAGGGACTTTCCACAGATACGCAGTATTTT. The V gene is TRBV6-6, the J gene TRBJ2-3; TRBD2 is a possible D gene (6 bases). Looked up from germline, CDR1 is MNHNY and CDR2 is SVGAGI (reference sequence). This CDR3 is built from 14 residues. Trimming took off 5 bases at V and 2 bases at J, with 11 bases between the two ends.